There are a few counts of the clone carrying this T cell receptor (beta chain). The data were obtained in a study of technical replicates of blood from a handful of donors. Germline trimming cut 4 bases from V and 1 base from J; bases unmatched to any gene: 6. Germline loops: CDR1 SQVTM, CDR2 ANQGSEA. The CDR3 is 15 residues long. Some clones are missing from TCRdb's copy, which holds only in-frame ones; the method was immunoSEQ multiplex PCR. The table lists some 83,000 clones, 85% to 95% of them singletons. Sample: T cells isolated from PBMCs. The V gene is TRBV29-1, the J gene TRBJ1-1, with 10 positions matching TRBD1. This TCR was recovered from a human donor in good health. CDR3 sequence reads: CSVVPGTGANTEAFF. The CDR3 coding sequence is TGCAGCGTTGTTCCTGGGACAGGGGCGAACACTGAAGCTTTCTTT.